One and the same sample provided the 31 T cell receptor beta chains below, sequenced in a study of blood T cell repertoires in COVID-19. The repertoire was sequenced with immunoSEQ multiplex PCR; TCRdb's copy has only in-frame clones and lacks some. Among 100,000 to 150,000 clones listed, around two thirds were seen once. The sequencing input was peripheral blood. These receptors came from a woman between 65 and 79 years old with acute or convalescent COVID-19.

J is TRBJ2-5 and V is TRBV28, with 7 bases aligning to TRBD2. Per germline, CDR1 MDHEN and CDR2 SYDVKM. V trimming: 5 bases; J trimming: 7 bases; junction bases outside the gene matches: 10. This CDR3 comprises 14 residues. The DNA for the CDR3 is TGTGCCAGCAGTATCATGGGCGGGAGAGGGACCCAGTACTTC. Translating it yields CASSIMGGRGTQYF.

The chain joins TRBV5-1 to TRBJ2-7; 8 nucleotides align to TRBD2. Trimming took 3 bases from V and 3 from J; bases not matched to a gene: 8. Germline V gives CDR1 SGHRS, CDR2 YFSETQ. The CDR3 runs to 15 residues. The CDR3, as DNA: TGCGCCAGCAGCTATCTAGCGGGCGCCCTCTACGAGCAGTACTTC. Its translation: CASSYLAGALYEQYF.

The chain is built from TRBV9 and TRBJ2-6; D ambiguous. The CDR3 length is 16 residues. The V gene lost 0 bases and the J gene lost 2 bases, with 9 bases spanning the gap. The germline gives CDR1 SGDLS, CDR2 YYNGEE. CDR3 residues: CASSVATAAGANVLTF. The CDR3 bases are TGTGCCAGCAGCGTAGCTACGGCGGCTGGGGCCAACGTCCTGACTTTC.

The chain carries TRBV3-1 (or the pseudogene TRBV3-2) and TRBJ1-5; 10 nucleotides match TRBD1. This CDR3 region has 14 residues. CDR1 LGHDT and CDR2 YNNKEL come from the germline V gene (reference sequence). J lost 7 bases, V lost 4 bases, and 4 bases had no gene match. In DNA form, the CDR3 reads TGTGCCAGCAGCCGGGACAGGGGAGCCCAGCCCCAGCATTTT. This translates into CASSRDRGAQPQHF.

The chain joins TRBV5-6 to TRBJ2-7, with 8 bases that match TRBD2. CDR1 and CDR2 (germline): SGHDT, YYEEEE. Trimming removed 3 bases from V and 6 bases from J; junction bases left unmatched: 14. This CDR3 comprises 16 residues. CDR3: CASSWWGAGVGVEQYF. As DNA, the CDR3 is TGTGCCAGCAGCTGGTGGGGAGCGGGGGTTGGGGTCGAGCAGTACTTC.

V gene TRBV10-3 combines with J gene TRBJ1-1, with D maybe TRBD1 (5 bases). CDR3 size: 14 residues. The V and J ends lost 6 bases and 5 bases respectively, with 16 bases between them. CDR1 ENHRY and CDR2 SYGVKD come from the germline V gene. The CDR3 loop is CAIRVYQGGTEAFF. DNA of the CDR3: TGTGCCATCAGGGTTTACCAGGGTGGAACTGAAGCTTTCTTT.

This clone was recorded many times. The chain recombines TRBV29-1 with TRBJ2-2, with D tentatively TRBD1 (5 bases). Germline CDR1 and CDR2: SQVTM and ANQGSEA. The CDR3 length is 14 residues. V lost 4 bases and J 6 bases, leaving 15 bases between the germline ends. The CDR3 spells CSVALRVGAGELFF. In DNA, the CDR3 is TGCAGCGTTGCCCTAAGAGTAGGGGCCGGGGAGCTGTTTTTT.

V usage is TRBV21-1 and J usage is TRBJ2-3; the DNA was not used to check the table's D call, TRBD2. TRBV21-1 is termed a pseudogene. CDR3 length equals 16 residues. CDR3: CASSKDLTGDEDTQYF. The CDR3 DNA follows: TGTGCCAGCAGCAAAGACTTGACGGGGGACGAGGATACGCAGTATTTT.

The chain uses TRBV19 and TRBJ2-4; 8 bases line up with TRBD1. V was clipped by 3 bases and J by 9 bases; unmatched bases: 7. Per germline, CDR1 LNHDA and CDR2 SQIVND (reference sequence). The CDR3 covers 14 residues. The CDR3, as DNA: TGTGCCAGTAGTATGGCAGGGGGCTGGGGCATTCAGTACTTC. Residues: CASSMAGGWGIQYF.

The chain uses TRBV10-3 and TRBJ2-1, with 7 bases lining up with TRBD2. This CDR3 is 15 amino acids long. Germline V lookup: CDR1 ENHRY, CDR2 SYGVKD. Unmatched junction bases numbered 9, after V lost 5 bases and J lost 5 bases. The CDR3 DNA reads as TGTGCCATCAGTAGACGCTCCGGGACTAACAATGAGCAGTTCTTC. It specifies CAISRRSGTNNEQFF.

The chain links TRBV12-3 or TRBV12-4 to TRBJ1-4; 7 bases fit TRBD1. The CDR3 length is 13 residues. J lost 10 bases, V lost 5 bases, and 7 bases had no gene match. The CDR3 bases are TGTGCCAGCAGTGGACGACAGGGCGGAAAACTGTTTTTT. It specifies CASSGRQGGKLFF.

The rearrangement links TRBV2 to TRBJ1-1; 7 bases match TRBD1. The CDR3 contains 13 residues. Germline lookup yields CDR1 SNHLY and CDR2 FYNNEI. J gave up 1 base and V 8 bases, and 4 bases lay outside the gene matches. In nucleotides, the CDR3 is TGTGCCAGCTTCCGGGACAGGAACACTGAAGCTTTCTTT. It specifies CASFRDRNTEAFF.

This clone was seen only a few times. The CDR3 protein is CSVEVISGSYEQYF. CDR3 in DNA: TGCAGCGTTGAAGTGATTTCCGGCTCCTACGAGCAGTACTTC. The V and J genes are TRBV29-1 and TRBJ2-7; no definite D call. CDR3 length: 14 amino acids. Trimming left V 1 base short and J 0 bases short, with 10 bases between. Germline CDR1 SQVTM, CDR2 ANQGSEA.

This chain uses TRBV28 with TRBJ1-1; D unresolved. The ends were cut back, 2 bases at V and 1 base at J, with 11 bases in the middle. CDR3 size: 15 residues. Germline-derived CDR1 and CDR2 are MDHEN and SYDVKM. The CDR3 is CASSLEVSGNTEAFF. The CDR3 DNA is TGTGCCAGCAGTTTAGAGGTTTCTGGGAACACTGAAGCTTTCTTT.

CDR3: CASSIGGGGTEAFF. In DNA form, the CDR3 reads TGTGCCAGTAGTATAGGCGGGGGAGGAACTGAAGCTTTCTTT. V is TRBV19 and J is TRBJ1-1, with D tentatively TRBD1 (5 bases). The CDR3 is made up of 14 amino acids. Trimming took off 1 base at V and 5 bases at J, with 11 bases between the two ends. Per germline, CDR1 LNHDA and CDR2 SQIVND (reference sequence).

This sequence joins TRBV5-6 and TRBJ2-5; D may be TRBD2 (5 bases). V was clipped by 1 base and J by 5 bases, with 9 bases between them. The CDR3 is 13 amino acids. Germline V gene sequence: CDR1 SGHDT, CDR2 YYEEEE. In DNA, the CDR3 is TGTGCCAGCAGCTTGTTGGGCGGGGAGACCCAGTACTTC. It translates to CASSLLGGETQYF.

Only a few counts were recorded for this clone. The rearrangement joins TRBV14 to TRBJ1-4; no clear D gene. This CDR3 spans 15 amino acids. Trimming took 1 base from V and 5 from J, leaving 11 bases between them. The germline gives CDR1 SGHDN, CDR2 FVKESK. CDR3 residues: CASSQGVQLNEKLFF. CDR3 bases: TGTGCCAGCAGCCAAGGCGTACAGCTGAATGAAAAACTGTTTTTT.

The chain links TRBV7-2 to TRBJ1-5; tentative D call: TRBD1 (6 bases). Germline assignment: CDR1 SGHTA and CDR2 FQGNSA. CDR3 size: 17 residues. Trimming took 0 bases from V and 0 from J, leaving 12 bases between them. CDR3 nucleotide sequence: TGTGCCAGCAGCTTAGCAGGGGGGGCGGGTAGCAATCAGCCCCAGCATTTT. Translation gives CASSLAGGAGSNQPQHF.

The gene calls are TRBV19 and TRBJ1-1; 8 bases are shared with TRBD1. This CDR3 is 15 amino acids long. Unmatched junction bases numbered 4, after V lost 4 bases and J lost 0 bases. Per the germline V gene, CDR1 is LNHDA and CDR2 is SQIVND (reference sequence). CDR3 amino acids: CASSTTGGMNTEAFF. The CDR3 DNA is TGTGCCAGTAGTACTACAGGGGGGATGAACACTGAAGCTTTCTTT.

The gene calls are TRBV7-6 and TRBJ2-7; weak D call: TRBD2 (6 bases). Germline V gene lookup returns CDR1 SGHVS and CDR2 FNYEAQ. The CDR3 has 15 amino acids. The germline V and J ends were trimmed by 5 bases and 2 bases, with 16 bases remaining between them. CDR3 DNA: TGTGCCAGCAGCCGCACTAGGGAGGAAACCTACGAGCAGTACTTC. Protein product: CASSRTREETYEQYF.

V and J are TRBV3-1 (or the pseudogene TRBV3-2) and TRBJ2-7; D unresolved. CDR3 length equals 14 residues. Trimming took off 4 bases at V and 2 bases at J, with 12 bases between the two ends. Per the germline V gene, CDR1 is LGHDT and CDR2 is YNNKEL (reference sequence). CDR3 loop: CASSPRGGPYEQYF. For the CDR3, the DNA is TGTGCCAGCAGCCCCCGAGGTGGCCCCTACGAGCAGTACTTC.

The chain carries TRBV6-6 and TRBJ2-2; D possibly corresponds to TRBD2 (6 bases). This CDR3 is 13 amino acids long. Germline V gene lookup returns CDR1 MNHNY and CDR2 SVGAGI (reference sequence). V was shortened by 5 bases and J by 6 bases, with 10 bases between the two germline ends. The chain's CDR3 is CASSGGWPGELFF. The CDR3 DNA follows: TGTGCCAGCAGTGGGGGGTGGCCCGGGGAGCTGTTTTTT.

The CDR3 nucleotides are TGTGCCAGCAGTGAAGAAGGCGGGACGCTCTCTGAGCAGTTCTTC. Translated, it gives CASSEEGGTLSEQFF. The chain carries TRBV6-1 and TRBJ2-1; a possible D gene is TRBD2 (6 bases). CDR1 MNHNS and CDR2 SASEGT come from the germline V gene. The CDR3 is 15 residues long. The V end lost 1 base, the J end lost 9 bases, and 16 bases lay between the germline ends.

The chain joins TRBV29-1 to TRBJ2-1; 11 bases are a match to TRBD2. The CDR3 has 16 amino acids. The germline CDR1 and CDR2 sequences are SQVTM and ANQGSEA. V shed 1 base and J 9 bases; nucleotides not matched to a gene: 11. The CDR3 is CSVEVRGTSGSGEQFF. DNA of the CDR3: TGCAGCGTTGAAGTTCGAGGGACTAGCGGATCGGGTGAGCAGTTCTTC.

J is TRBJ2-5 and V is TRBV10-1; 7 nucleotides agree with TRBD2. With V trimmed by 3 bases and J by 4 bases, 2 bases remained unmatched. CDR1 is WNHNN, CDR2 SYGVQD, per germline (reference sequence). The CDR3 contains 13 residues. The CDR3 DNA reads TGCGCCAGCAGTGAAGGCGGGGGAGAGACCCAGTACTTC. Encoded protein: CASSEGGGETQYF.

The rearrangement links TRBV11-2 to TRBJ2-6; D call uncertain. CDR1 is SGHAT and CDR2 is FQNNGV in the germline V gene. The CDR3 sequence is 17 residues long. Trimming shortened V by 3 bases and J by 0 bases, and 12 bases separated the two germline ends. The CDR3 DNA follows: TGTGCCAGCAGCTTGTCTCCTAAAAACTCTGGGGCCAACGTCCTGACTTTC. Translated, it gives CASSLSPKNSGANVLTF.

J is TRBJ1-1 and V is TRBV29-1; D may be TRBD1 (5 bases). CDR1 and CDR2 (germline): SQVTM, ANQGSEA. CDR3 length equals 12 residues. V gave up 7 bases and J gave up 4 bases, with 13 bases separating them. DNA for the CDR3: TGCAGCGGCCAGATGGGGGGCACTGAAGCTTTCTTT. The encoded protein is CSGQMGGTEAFF.

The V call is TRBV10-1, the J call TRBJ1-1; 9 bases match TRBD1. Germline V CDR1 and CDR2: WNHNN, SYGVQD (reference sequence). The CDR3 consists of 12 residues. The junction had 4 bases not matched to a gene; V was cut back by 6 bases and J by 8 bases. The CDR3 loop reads CASSLGQGEAFF. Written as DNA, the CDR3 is TGCGCCAGCAGCTTGGGACAGGGCGAAGCTTTCTTT.

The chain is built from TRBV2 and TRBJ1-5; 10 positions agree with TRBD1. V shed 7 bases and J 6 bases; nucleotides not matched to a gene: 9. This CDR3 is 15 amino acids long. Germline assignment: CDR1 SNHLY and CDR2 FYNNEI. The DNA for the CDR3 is TGTGCCAGCAACCTAAGACAGGGGGCTGGTCAGCCCCAGCATTTT. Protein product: CASNLRQGAGQPQHF.

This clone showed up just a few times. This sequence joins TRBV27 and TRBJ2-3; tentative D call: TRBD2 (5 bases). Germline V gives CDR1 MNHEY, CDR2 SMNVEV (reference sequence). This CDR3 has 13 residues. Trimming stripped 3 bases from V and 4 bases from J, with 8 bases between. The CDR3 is CASSLAGPDTQYF. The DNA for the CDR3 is TGTGCCAGCAGTTTGGCGGGTCCAGATACGCAGTATTTT.

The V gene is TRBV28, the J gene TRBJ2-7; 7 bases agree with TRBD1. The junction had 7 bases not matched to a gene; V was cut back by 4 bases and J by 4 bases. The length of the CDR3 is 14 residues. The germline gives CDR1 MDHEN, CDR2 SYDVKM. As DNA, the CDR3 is TGTGCCAGCAGTTCTCAGACAGGGCGTTACGAGCAGTACTTC. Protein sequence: CASSSQTGRYEQYF. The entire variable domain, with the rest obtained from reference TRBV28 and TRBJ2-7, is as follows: DVKVTQSSRYLVKRTGEKVFLECVQDMDHENMFWYRQDPGLGLRLIYFSYDVKMKEKGDIPEGYSVSREKKERFSLILESASTNQTSMYLCASSSQTGRYEQYFGPGTRLTVT.